This TCR beta chain was identified in a study of cytomegalovirus exposure and HLA in healthy donors. Study results and caveats: Across donors, most TCRs were seen rarely, yet some public ones were widespread. It emerged from a later analysis that several of the most significant clusters appeared to be linked to common viral pathogens.

The PCR had 60 Vbeta and 13 Jbeta primers. Source study methods: Unique TCR beta chains numbered around 75 million in a later analysis, with roughly 10 million shared. Sequencing was performed with immunoSEQ multiplex PCR; in TCRdb, only in-frame clones are kept and a portion is missing. That table is the source of V, J and clone size, and D and trimming were worked out from the DNA. The data hold 280,000 or so clones, with approximately 90% observed a single time. Worth noting for this clone: Its antigen remains unknown.

CDR3 length equals 14 residues. Germline-derived CDR1 and CDR2 are GTSNPN and SVGIG (reference sequence). The chain recombines TRBV30 with TRBJ2-5; 10 bases match TRBD1. The better agreement between TRBJ2-7 and the DNA end casts doubt on the J call. The TCR originated in a young woman in good health and CMV-seronegative. What was sequenced was PBMCs. The CDR3 spells CAWAGDRGSYEQYF. CDR3 nucleotides: TGTGCCTGGGCGGGGGACAGGGGCTCCTACGAGCAGTACTTC.